This entry is about one T cell receptor beta chain. Its target is not known. The V gene's germline CDR1 is SGHDN and CDR2 FVKESK. Trimming cost V 2 bases and J 4 bases, with 6 bases left between them. The CDR3 is 14 residues long. The data stem from a study of cytomegalovirus exposure and HLA in healthy donors. Notes on the study in general: Later, an analysis found that common viral pathogens appeared to be linked with several of the most significant clusters.

Primers: 60 Vbeta forward and 13 Jbeta reverse. Source study methods: Unique TCR beta chains totaled about 78 million in a later count, with around 11 million of them shared. Some clones are missing from TCRdb's copy, which holds only in-frame ones; the method was immunoSEQ multiplex PCR. That table gives V, J and clone size, and the DNA gave D and trimming. The sample lists over 100,000 clones; around 79% were seen once. Sequenced: PBMCs. The V gene is TRBV14, the J gene TRBJ2-6; no firm D call. The source is a woman under 40 in good health and CMV-seropositive. CDR3 in amino acids: CASSQISGANVLTF. In DNA form, the CDR3 reads TGTGCCAGCAGCCAAATATCCGGGGCCAACGTCCTGACTTTC.